This is a list of T cell receptor beta chains from one sample in a study of cytomegalovirus exposure and HLA in healthy donors. TCRdb's table, derived via immunoSEQ multiplex PCR, lists solely in-frame clones and lacks some. This repertoire shows about 180,000 clones, around 80% found once; its top ten account for 1.3% to 1.5%. Input material: PBMCs. Every receptor here comes from a girl under 18 in good health and CMV-seropositive. The CDR3 runs from the conserved cysteine through the conserved F or W. D genes are given only for firm matches. Clone size, where shown, is once, few, many, or a class for clones that have expanded.

clone_size j_call d_call v_call cdr3_aa cdr3_nt
NA TRBJ2-5 TRBD2 TRBV7-9 CASSLEGWSSGRLQETQYF TGTGCCAGCAGCTTAGAAGGGTGGTCTAGCGGGAGGCTCCAAGAGACCCAGTACTTC
NA TRBJ2-1 TRBD2 TRBV6-4 CASSERGGSDNEQFF TGTGCCAGCAGTGAACGGGGCGGGAGCGACAATGAGCAGTTCTTC
NA TRBJ2-5 TRBD2 TRBV7-2 CASSLGAPGREETQYF TGTGCCAGCAGCTTAGGGGCGCCAGGGAGGGAGGAGACCCAGTACTTC
NA TRBJ1-2 TRBD1 TRBV19 CASSDREIDGYTF TGTGCCAGTTCGGACAGGGAGATCGATGGCTACACCTTC
NA TRBJ2-5 NA TRBV7-9 CASSLALTVQETQYF TGTGCCAGCAGCTTAGCGCTGACAGTTCAAGAGACCCAGTACTTC
NA TRBJ2-7 NA TRBV7-9 CASSSSVPEQYF TGTGCCAGCAGCTCCTCAGTCCCCGAGCAGTACTTC
NA TRBJ2-7 NA TRBV11-2 CASSLVSGEGYEQYF TGTGCCAGCAGCTTAGTGTCAGGGGAGGGCTACGAGCAGTACTTC
once TRBJ2-7 TRBD2 TRBV2 CASRAGLAGPYEQYF TGTGCCAGCAGGGCGGGACTAGCGGGACCCTACGAGCAGTACTTC
once TRBJ2-2 NA TRBV7-2 CASSLVRGAVGELFF TGTGCCAGCAGCTTAGTAAGGGGCGCGGTCGGGGAGCTGTTTTTT
NA TRBJ2-5 TRBD1 TRBV15 CATSRAGQGGETQYF TGTGCCACCAGCAGAGCGGGACAGGGAGGGGAGACCCAGTACTTC
NA TRBJ1-1 NA TRBV5-7 CASSLAQQGGTEAFF TGTGCCAGCAGCTTGGCCCAACAGGGCGGTACTGAAGCTTTCTTT
once TRBJ1-2 TRBD1 TRBV5-6 CASSLSPGQGDYGYTF TGTGCCAGCAGCTTGAGTCCGGGACAGGGAGACTATGGCTACACCTTC
NA TRBJ2-7 TRBD1 TRBV18 CASSPDRAAYEQYF TGTGCCAGCTCTCCGGACAGGGCGGCCTACGAGCAGTACTTC
few TRBJ2-7 NA TRBV7-6 CASSPDGGLDYEQYF TGTGCCAGCAGTCCCGACGGGGGTTTGGACTACGAGCAGTACTTC
NA TRBJ1-1 NA TRBV7-6 CASSLGTEIMNTEAFF TGTGCCAGCAGCTTAGGGACAGAGATCATGAACACTGAAGCTTTCTTT
NA TRBJ2-2 NA TRBV4-3 CASTPSVGPGELFF TGCGCCAGCACCCCATCTGTTGGGCCCGGGGAGCTGTTTTTT
NA TRBJ2-1 NA TRBV6-1 CASSAFPRGSSYEQFF TGTGCCAGCAGTGCATTTCCACGGGGGAGTAGTTATGAGCAGTTCTTC
NA TRBJ1-1 NA TRBV5-4 CASSPRTEMNTEAFF TGTGCCAGCAGCCCCCGGACTGAGATGAACACTGAAGCTTTCTTT
NA TRBJ1-1 NA TRBV29-1 CSVFGGPEVGNTEAFF TGCAGCGTTTTCGGGGGGCCTGAGGTTGGAAACACTGAAGCTTTCTTT
NA TRBJ2-1 NA TRBV9 CASSAGLATYNEQFF TGTGCCAGCAGCGCAGGTCTAGCTACCTACAATGAGCAGTTCTTC
NA TRBJ2-1 TRBD1 TRBV11-1 CASSEGTGGGEQFF TGTGCCAGCAGCGAAGGGACAGGGGGCGGTGAGCAGTTCTTC
NA TRBJ2-5 NA TRBV6-5 CASRGGTQYF TGTGCCAGCAGGGGGGGGACCCAGTACTTC
NA TRBJ2-5 TRBD1 TRBV7-9 CASSPGSLTGKYQETQYF TGTGCCAGCAGTCCGGGTAGCCTGACAGGGAAGTATCAAGAGACCCAGTACTTC
once TRBJ1-1 NA TRBV28 CASSSPQTFSEAFF TGTGCCAGCAGTTCACCTCAGACATTCTCTGAAGCTTTCTTT
NA TRBJ1-2 NA TRBV6-1 CASISPGEADYGYTF TGTGCCAGCATCAGCCCCGGGGAGGCGGACTATGGCTACACCTTC
NA TRBJ2-5 NA TRBV5-4 CASRLGVEGAETQYF TGTGCCAGCAGACTCGGAGTAGAAGGGGCAGAGACCCAGTACTTC
NA TRBJ1-2 TRBD1 TRBV4-1 CASSVTFTGAHYGYTF TGCGCCAGCAGCGTTACTTTTACAGGGGCACACTATGGCTACACCTTC
NA TRBJ1-4 NA TRBV30 CAWSTGPNEKLFF TGTGCCTGGAGTACAGGGCCCAATGAAAAACTGTTTTTT
NA TRBJ2-7 NA TRBV28 CASSLLVRLYEQYF TGTGCCAGCAGTTTATTAGTCAGACTCTACGAGCAGTACTTC
NA TRBJ2-7 TRBD1 TRBV7-9 CATSGQIHEQYF TGTGCCACCTCGGGACAGATCCACGAGCAGTACTTC
NA TRBJ2-1 NA TRBV30 CAWSSFEGRFSEQFF TGTGCCTGGAGCTCCTTCGAGGGCCGCTTTAGTGAGCAGTTCTTC
NA TRBJ2-5 NA TRBV2 CASSEGGGGETQYF TGTGCCAGCAGTGAAGGAGGGGGGGGAGAGACCCAGTACTTC
NA TRBJ2-1 NA TRBV7-9 CASSLDPASAHNEQFF TGTGCCAGCAGCTTAGACCCCGCTAGCGCTCACAATGAGCAGTTCTTC
NA TRBJ1-1 NA TRBV6-5 CASSYYPPLTGTEAFF TGTGCCAGCAGTTACTACCCCCCATTGACAGGCACTGAAGCTTTCTTT
NA TRBJ2-1 TRBD1 TRBV5-1 CASTGGQGFYNEQFF TGCGCCAGCACCGGGGGACAGGGTTTCTACAATGAGCAGTTCTTC
NA TRBJ2-3 NA TRBV4-1 CASSPLVGTDTQYF TGCGCCAGCAGCCCGCTAGTCGGCACAGATACGCAGTATTTT
NA TRBJ2-1 TRBD2 TRBV6-6 CASSYVAGNEQFF TGTGCCAGCAGTTACGTAGCGGGTAATGAGCAGTTCTTC
once TRBJ1-4 TRBD1 TRBV7-8 CASSLVTGARNEKLFF TGTGCCAGCAGCTTAGTAACAGGGGCGCGAAATGAAAAACTGTTTTTT
NA TRBJ1-4 NA TRBV10-1 CASSVGTRNEKLFF TGCGCCAGCAGTGTTGGGACAAGGAATGAAAAACTGTTTTTT
NA TRBJ2-7 NA TRBV6-6 CASSGDSESYEQYF TGTGCCAGCAGTGGCGATAGCGAGTCCTACGAGCAGTACTTC
NA TRBJ2-3 TRBD1 TRBV9 CASSGRQTGWVTDTQYF TGTGCCAGCAGCGGTAGACAGACAGGGTGGGTCACAGATACGCAGTATTTT
NA TRBJ2-1 NA TRBV2 CASRGSSDHNEQFF TGTGCCAGCAGAGGGTCTAGCGACCACAATGAGCAGTTCTTC
NA TRBJ2-7 TRBD1 TRBV11-2 CASQPSRGRAYEQYF TGTGCCAGCCAGCCGAGTAGGGGGCGCGCCTACGAGCAGTACTTC
NA TRBJ1-1 NA TRBV4-1 CASSQVQEAAEAFF TGCGCCAGCAGCCAAGTTCAGGAAGCAGCCGAAGCTTTCTTT